The clone carrying this T cell receptor beta chain was seen once. Its antigen remains unknown. Deep-level settings were used for running the assay. TCRdb keeps only in-frame clones here, not all; method: immunoSEQ multiplex PCR. The sample has 2 million or so clones, roughly 94% seen once. This specimen belongs to a study of shared clonotypes between healthy human individuals. Study-wide results and limits: Four donors shared roughly 5% of their naive CD4 clonotypes. Generation of non-shared clonotypes was less probable than generation of clonotypes shared by all four donors. Naive subsets tended to show greater estimated richness than memory subsets.

This CDR3 comprises 17 residues. Looked up from germline, CDR1 is LNHNV and CDR2 is YYDKDF (reference sequence). V was clipped by 0 bases and J by 1 base, with 16 bases between them. The sequence derives from a man aged 18 to 35 in good health. The chain has TRBV15 and TRBJ2-7; no reliable D call. Sequenced input: naive CD4+ T cells sorted from blood. Subset meaning: CD45RA+ positively selected. CDR3 nucleotide sequence: TGTGCCACCAGCAGAGATACCCGCGCCTTAGGTTCCTACGAGCAGTACTTC. It yields the protein CATSRDTRALGSYEQYF.